This TCR beta chain was found in a study of blood T cells in healthy people across ages. Notes on the study in general: Per million T cells, TCR beta diversity dropped roughly linearly as age increased.

Using a J-beta primer mix together with a sample-barcoded 5' primer, a second PCR was run for about 7 to 12 cycles. TCRdb independently ran MiXCR on the 5' RACE reads; one entry per CDR3 protein. The sample holds some 1.5 million distinct CDR3 sequences, 28% seen once. Remarks on this clonotype: Its target is not known.

Germline CDR1 is SGHTA and CDR2 is FQGNSA. The CDR3 runs to 12 residues. Trimming took off 4 bases at V and 7 bases at J, with 8 bases between the two ends. Sequenced sample: blood. This clonotype was sampled from a woman aged 30 to 39 in good health. The J gene is TRBJ1-5, the V gene TRBV7-2; no clear D gene. This CDR3 is CASSSQTQPQHF. The CDR3 nucleotides read TGTGCCAGCAGCTCCCAAACCCAGCCCCAGCATTTT. Variable domain in full (rest from reference TRBV7-2 and TRBJ1-5): GAGVSQSPSNKVTEKGKDVELRCDPISGHTALYWYRQSLGQGLEFLIYFQGNSAPDKSGLPSDRFSAERTGGSVSTLTIQRTQQEDSAVYLCASSSQTQPQHFGDGTRLSIL.